Presented here are 26 T cell receptor beta chains from one specimen sequenced in a study of vaccination effects on CD4 cells after COVID-19. Profiling relied on immunoSEQ multiplex PCR, and the TCRdb table lists in-frame clones only, not all of them. There are approximately 78,000 clones in the sample; roughly four fifths occur only once, and 0.95% to 1.5% lies in the top ten. Their antigen targets remain unknown. Peptide-pool stimulation followed by sequencing identified expanded antigen-specific CD4+ clonotypes in the ViraFEST assay. Culture lasted roughly eleven days before CD4+ T cell isolation. Two-dose vaccination with either BNT162b2 or mRNA-1273 was given to the participants. Sample: CD4+ T cells from PBMCs cultured with HCoV-229E spike peptides, taken after COVID-19 vaccination. Source of these receptors: a human donor who received a COVID-19 vaccine.

This clone was detected only a few times. V is TRBV1 and J is TRBJ1-1. TRBV1 is designated a pseudogene. CDR3 length: 13 residues. In DNA, the CDR3 is TGCACCAGCAGCCAAGATGTCCGCACTGAAGCTTTCTTT. Residues: CTSSQDVRTEAFF.

The chain uses TRBV21-1 and TRBJ2-2; the table's TRBD1 call for D was not verified on the DNA. TRBV21-1 is termed a pseudogene. The CDR3 length is 15 residues. CDR3 in DNA: TGTGCCAGCAGCAAGCGGACAGGGGCACCCGGGGAGCTGTTTTTT. Protein sequence: CASSKRTGAPGELFF.

This chain links TRBV9 with TRBJ2-5; 10 bases match TRBD2. The V and J ends lost 5 bases and 2 bases, in that order; junction bases with no gene match: 12. Germline V CDR1 and CDR2: SGDLS, YYNGEE. The CDR3 sequence is 17 residues long. In nucleotides, the CDR3 is TGTGCCAGCAGTGTCCTTAGCGGGGGGAACCTTCAAGAGACCCAGTACTTC. This gives the protein CASSVLSGGNLQETQYF.

The gene calls are TRBV4-1 and TRBJ1-2; weak D call: TRBD1 (5 bases). The CDR3 contains 15 residues. With 4 bases removed from V and 6 bases from J, the gap between germline ends came to 18 bases. Germline-derived CDR1 and CDR2 are MGHRA and YSYEKL. In nucleotides, the CDR3 is TGCGCCAGCAGCCCGGGACCCCGAAACCCACATGGCTACACCTTC. Its protein is CASSPGPRNPHGYTF.

The chain employs TRBV18 and TRBJ1-2; D ambiguous. Trimming removed 1 base at V and 0 bases at J, with 9 bases between. The CDR3 has 15 amino acids. CDR1 KGHSH and CDR2 LQKENI come from the germline V gene. The CDR3 loop reads CASSPLNTANYGYTF. CDR3 nucleotide sequence: TGTGCCAGCTCACCACTTAACACAGCTAACTATGGCTACACCTTC.

The chain recombines TRBV28 with TRBJ1-1; D is perhaps TRBD1 (5 bases). From germline, CDR1 is MDHEN and CDR2 SYDVKM. V was trimmed by 8 bases and J by 1 base, leaving 20 bases between them. The CDR3 is 16 amino acids. In DNA, the CDR3 is TGTGCCAGCCCCAGGGACCGCGCGGGTACGAACACTGAAGCTTTCTTT. Amino acids: CASPRDRAGTNTEAFF.

J is TRBJ1-2 and V is TRBV7-3, with a weak D call TRBD1 (5 bases). Germline-derived CDR1 and CDR2 are SGHTA and FQGTGA. V was clipped by 5 bases and J by 3 bases, with 13 bases between them. This CDR3 has 14 amino acids. CDR3 DNA: TGTGCCAGCAGCGCTCAGGGTGAAGACTATGGCTACACCTTC. Translation gives CASSAQGEDYGYTF.

The CDR3 DNA reads TGCGCCAGCAGCGGGCCCGAGGGAGGCTACACCTTC. It codes for CASSGPEGGYTF. This rearrangement joins TRBV4-3 to TRBJ1-2; D gene unclear. The V end lost 5 bases, the J end lost 8 bases, and 12 bases lay between the germline ends. The CDR3 is 12 amino acids. Germline-derived CDR1 and CDR2 are LGHNA and YSLEER.

The J gene is TRBJ2-1, the V gene TRBV6-5; 7 bases agree with TRBD1. Germline lookup yields CDR1 MNHEY and CDR2 SVGAGI. The CDR3 length is 13 residues. Trimming removed 6 bases from V and 4 bases from J; junction bases left unmatched: 3. Written as DNA, the CDR3 is TGTGCCAGCAGGGGGGACAGTTACAATGAGCAGTTCTTC. Translated: CASRGDSYNEQFF.

This chain links TRBV2 with TRBJ1-4; D remains unclear. V was trimmed by 8 bases and J by 7 bases, leaving 17 bases between them. Germline CDR1 reads SNHLY; CDR2 reads FYNNEI. This CDR3 region has 14 residues. Here the CDR3 DNA reads TGTGCCAGCCGTCAGATCTACCCGGGTGAAAAACTGTTTTTT. This codes for CASRQIYPGEKLFF.

V and J are TRBV7-9 and TRBJ2-1, with D perhaps being TRBD1 or TRBD2 (7 bases each). CDR1 SEHNR and CDR2 FQNEAQ come from the germline V gene (reference sequence). This CDR3 is built from 17 residues. V was cut by 5 bases and J by 0 bases, with 17 bases left in between. CDR3 sequence reads: CASSGRGGELSYNEQFF. In DNA, the CDR3 is TGTGCCAGCAGCGGCAGGGGGGGGGAACTCTCCTACAATGAGCAGTTCTTC.

The chain is built from TRBV30 and TRBJ2-1; TRBD2 is a possible D gene (6 bases). V dropped 2 bases and J dropped 9 bases, with 20 bases sitting between them. The CDR3 contains 15 residues. Germline V gene sequence: CDR1 GTSNPN, CDR2 SVGIG (reference sequence). The CDR3 DNA follows: TGTGCCTGGAGTTCGGTACTAGCCGGCAATGGTGAGCAGTTCTTC. Translating gives CAWSSVLAGNGEQFF.

The V gene is TRBV6-6, the J gene TRBJ1-4; D is unclear. This CDR3 is built from 15 residues. V dropped 6 bases and J dropped 0 bases, with 11 bases sitting between them. Germline assignment: CDR1 MNHNY and CDR2 SVGAGI (reference sequence). CDR3 DNA sequence: TGTGCCAGCAGCAAACACCCCACAACTAATGAAAAACTGTTTTTT. It specifies CASSKHPTTNEKLFF.

This clone turned up a few times. The chain is built from TRBV6-5 and TRBJ1-2; D not certain. Trimming stripped 4 bases from V and 6 bases from J, with 18 bases between. The CDR3 is 15 amino acids. Germline-derived CDR1 and CDR2 are MNHEY and SVGAGI. The CDR3 here is CASSSPIRDPNGYTF. In nucleotides, the CDR3 is TGTGCCAGCAGTTCCCCTATTAGGGATCCTAATGGCTACACCTTC.

V gene TRBV18 combines with J gene TRBJ1-2; TRBD1 agrees at 9 bases. Germline trimming cut 6 bases from V and 8 bases from J; bases unmatched to any gene: 10. This CDR3 has 14 amino acids. CDR1 and CDR2 from the germline V gene are KGHSH and LQKENI. CDR3 protein: CASSPGQGLEGYTF. The CDR3 coding sequence is TGTGCCAGCTCTCCGGGACAGGGTTTAGAGGGCTACACCTTC.

The chain uses TRBV18 and TRBJ1-3; 8 bases line up with TRBD1. Germline trimming cut 3 bases from V and 7 bases from J; bases unmatched to any gene: 2. Per germline, CDR1 KGHSH and CDR2 LQKENI. This CDR3 is built from 13 residues. CDR3 nucleotides: TGTGCCAGCTCACCGGACAGGGCGAACACCATATATTTT. It codes for CASSPDRANTIYF.

As for this clone: This specimen includes other DNA sequences encoding the same CDR3. This chain joins TRBV18 and TRBJ1-3; D call uncertain. Per germline, CDR1 KGHSH and CDR2 LQKENI. The CDR3 runs 12 residues. Between the trimmed V and J ends, which lost 2 bases and 4 bases, there was a span of 3 bases. In nucleotides, the CDR3 is TGTGCCAGCTCACCAGAAGGAAACACCATATATTTT. Amino acid sequence: CASSPEGNTIYF.

The rearrangement uses TRBV11-3 and TRBJ1-1, with 9 bases lining up with TRBD1. There are 15 residues in the CDR3. V was pared by 5 bases and J by 8 bases, with 12 bases of the junction left unmatched. The germline V gene encodes CDR1 SGHNT and CDR2 YENEEA. The CDR3 DNA is TGTGCCAGCAGCGCGACCGGGACAGGGAGCCCGGAAGCTTTCTTT. Protein: CASSATGTGSPEAFF.

The CDR3 DNA is TGTGCCAGCAGTTTATCGGCTAGCGGGGGGTACGAGCAGTACGTC. Translating it yields CASSLSASGGYEQYV. The V gene is TRBV27, the J gene TRBJ2-7; TRBD2 aligns across 11 bases. The CDR3 has 15 residues. V lost 0 bases, J lost 4 bases, and 2 bases stayed unmatched. The germline gives CDR1 MNHEY, CDR2 SMNVEV (reference sequence).

V gene TRBV6-5 combines with J gene TRBJ1-6, with D possibly matching TRBD1 (5 bases). The CDR3 covers 13 residues. Trimming took 9 bases from V and 7 from J, leaving 13 bases between them. In germline, CDR1 is MNHEY, CDR2 SVGAGI. CDR3 protein: CASTRTRNSPLHF. The CDR3 region has the DNA TGTGCCAGTACGAGGACACGGAATTCACCCCTCCACTTT.

This chain links TRBV7-2 with TRBJ2-2; 7 bases match TRBD2. V trimming: 5 bases; J trimming: 3 bases; junction bases outside the gene matches: 9. The CDR3 extends over 16 amino acids. From germline, CDR1 is SGHTA and CDR2 FQGNSA. This chain's CDR3 is CASSPRGGGDTGELFF. The CDR3 bases are TGTGCCAGCAGCCCCCGAGGTGGGGGGGACACCGGGGAGCTGTTTTTT.

The chain has TRBV21-1 and TRBJ1-2; whether TRBD1, the table's D call, matches the DNA was not checked. TRBV21-1 is flagged as a pseudogene. The CDR3 runs 17 residues. CDR3 protein: CASSNRDRVITNYGYTF. CDR3 coding DNA: TGTGCCAGCAGCAACCGGGACAGAGTTATAACTAACTATGGCTACACCTTC.

The genes are TRBV2 and TRBJ1-2; D uncertain. Trimming cost V 0 bases and J 7 bases, with 6 bases left between them. CDR1 is SNHLY and CDR2 is FYNNEI in the germline V gene. The CDR3 runs to 12 residues. In DNA form, the CDR3 reads TGTGCCAGCAGTGAAGCGGGCATTGGCTACACCTTC. It specifies CASSEAGIGYTF.

This chain joins TRBV5-1 and TRBJ1-1; D not certain. Trimming stripped 1 base from V and 4 bases from J, with 11 bases between. Looked up from germline, CDR1 is SGHRS and CDR2 is YFSETQ. CDR3 length: 14 residues. This chain's CDR3 is CASSLTGIVTEAFF. CDR3 bases: TGCGCCAGCAGCTTGACGGGGATAGTCACTGAAGCTTTCTTT.

This chain connects TRBV4-2 to TRBJ2-1, with 9 bases lining up with TRBD1. V was clipped by 4 bases and J by 2 bases; unmatched bases: 3. The germline gives CDR1 LGHNA, CDR2 YNFKEQ. CDR3 length equals 15 residues. In nucleotides, the CDR3 is TGTGCCAGCAGCCCTGGGACAGGGCCCTACAATGAGCAGTTCTTC. It yields the protein CASSPGTGPYNEQFF.

The genes are TRBV5-1 and TRBJ1-5, with D possibly matching TRBD1 (6 bases). Germline assignment: CDR1 SGHRS and CDR2 YFSETQ. The V end lost 1 base, the J end lost 3 bases, and 11 bases lay between the germline ends. The CDR3 covers 15 residues. CDR3 sequence: CASSLKDSANQPQHF. The CDR3 bases are TGCGCCAGCAGCTTGAAGGACAGTGCCAATCAGCCCCAGCATTTT.